The 12 T cell receptor beta chains below all came from one sample that was sequenced in a study of STAT5B mutations in CD4+ large granular lymphocyte leukemia. TCRdb's table, derived via immunoSEQ multiplex PCR, lists solely in-frame clones and lacks some. This sample has around 30,000 clones, with under 80% found just once. The material sequenced was CD4+ T cells from blood buffy coats. These receptors were taken from a human donor in good health.

The CDR3 loop is CASSLRGGGTDTQYF. CDR3 sequence (DNA): TGCGCCAGCAGCCTAAGGGGCGGGGGAACAGATACGCAGTATTTT. The rearrangement uses TRBV4-1 and TRBJ2-3; 7 bases are a match to TRBD2. This CDR3 region has 15 residues. CDR1 MGHRA and CDR2 YSYEKL come from the germline V gene. Losses at the gene ends were 4 bases for V and 3 bases for J; bases not matched to a gene: 7.

The chain links TRBV6-1 to TRBJ1-2; 7 positions match TRBD1. J lost 5 bases, V lost 0 bases, and 9 bases had no gene match. The CDR3 loop spans 16 amino acids. Germline V gene data show CDR1 as MNHNS and CDR2 as SASEGT. The CDR3: CASSEAMNRGRYGYTF. Written as DNA, the CDR3 is TGTGCCAGCAGTGAAGCGATGAACAGGGGCCGGTATGGCTACACCTTC.

This chain connects TRBV7-9 to TRBJ1-1; 7 nucleotides line up with TRBD1. Germline V gives CDR1 SEHNR, CDR2 FQNEAQ (reference sequence). The CDR3 has 12 residues. CDR3: CATTGRYTEAFF. In DNA form, the CDR3 reads TGTGCGACGACAGGGAGGTACACTGAAGCTTTCTTT.

The V gene is TRBV27, the J gene TRBJ2-3, with TRBD2 identical over 11 bases. The CDR3 runs 15 residues. V trimming: 2 bases; J trimming: 9 bases; junction bases outside the gene matches: 7. CDR1 MNHEY and CDR2 SMNVEV come from the germline V gene (reference sequence). The CDR3 DNA reads as TGTGCCAGCAGTTTAATTAGCGGGGGGGCCGGCACGCAGTATTTT. The encoded protein is CASSLISGGAGTQYF.

The chain uses TRBV11-2 and TRBJ2-7, with 8 bases aligning to TRBD2. Germline CDR1 is SGHAT and CDR2 is FQNNGV. The CDR3 is 14 residues long. Trimming removed 5 bases from V and 2 bases from J; junction bases left unmatched: 5. The CDR3 loop is CASSPGLVPYEQYF. The CDR3 nucleotides read TGTGCCAGCAGCCCGGGACTAGTGCCCTACGAGCAGTACTTC.

This rearrangement joins TRBV11-3 to TRBJ1-2; D gene ambiguous. The CDR3 consists of 13 residues. Germline assignment: CDR1 SGHNT and CDR2 YENEEA. V shed 0 bases and J shed 14 bases, with 16 bases lying between them. The CDR3 is CASSLDPSARITF. DNA for the CDR3: TGTGCCAGCAGCTTAGATCCCTCGGCACGGATAACCTTC. The whole variable domain, filled in from reference TRBV11-3 and TRBJ1-2, reads EAGVVQSPRYKIIEKKQPVAFWCNPISGHNTLYWYLQNLGQGPELLIRYENEEAVDDSQLPKDRFSAERLKGVDSTLKIQPAELGDSAVYLCASSLDPSARITFGSGTRLTVV.

J is TRBJ2-1 and V is TRBV29-1, with D perhaps matching TRBD2 (6 bases). Trimming pared 6 bases from V and 2 bases from J, leaving 14 bases between. This CDR3 comprises 14 residues. The germline V gene has CDR1 SQVTM and CDR2 ANQGSEA. The CDR3: CSVGGLGAYNEQFF. For the CDR3, the DNA is TGCAGCGTGGGGGGACTTGGCGCCTACAATGAGCAGTTCTTC.

This clone has more than one count but fewer than ten. The rearrangement uses TRBV6-5 and TRBJ1-1; D not resolved. The CDR3 is made up of 13 amino acids. Trimming stripped 6 bases from V and 5 bases from J, with 13 bases between. From germline, CDR1 is MNHEY and CDR2 SVGAGI. This CDR3 reads CASRADPGTEAFF. CDR3 nucleotide sequence: TGTGCCAGCAGAGCTGACCCCGGGACTGAAGCTTTCTTT.

The chain couples TRBV6-1 to TRBJ1-5; D remains unclear. Deletions cut 5 bases from V and 2 bases from J, with 10 bases between. There are 14 residues in the CDR3. Germline CDR1 and CDR2: MNHNS and SASEGT. The DNA of the CDR3 is TGTGCCAGCAGTACGCAGGTGGGCAATCAGCCCCAGCATTTT. Translated: CASSTQVGNQPQHF.

The gene calls are TRBV11-3 and TRBJ1-2, with no clear D. Trimming stripped 2 bases from V and 13 bases from J, with 11 bases between. This CDR3 spans 11 amino acids. Germline CDR1 is SGHNT and CDR2 is YENEEA. DNA for the CDR3: TGTGCCAGCAGCTTAAGGTGGGTCGGCACCTTC. Its protein is CASSLRWVGTF.

The gene calls are TRBV9 and TRBJ1-1, with 9 bases identical to TRBD1. The CDR3 has 15 residues. V was pared by 3 bases and J by 4 bases, with 7 bases of the junction left unmatched. Germline V gives CDR1 SGDLS, CDR2 YYNGEE. The CDR3 nucleotides read TGTGCCAGCAGCGCAGAACAGGGGGCCGCCACTGAAGCTTTCTTT. It encodes CASSAEQGAATEAFF. Complete variable domain (other parts from reference TRBV9 and TRBJ1-1): DSGVTQTPKHLITATGQRVTLRCSPRSGDLSVYWYQQSLDQGLQFLIQYYNGEERAKGNILERFSAQQFPDLHSELNLSSLELGDSALYFCASSAEQGAATEAFFGQGTRLTVV.

The gene calls are TRBV5-6 and TRBJ2-7, with a tentative D call TRBD2 (6 bases). The CDR3 spans 12 residues. The V and J ends lost 2 bases and 5 bases respectively, with 8 bases between them. Germline V gene sequence: CDR1 SGHDT, CDR2 YYEEEE. CDR3 region: CASSLSGHEQYF. CDR3 sequence (DNA): TGTGCCAGCAGCTTAAGCGGGCACGAGCAGTACTTC.